This TCR beta chain was identified in a study of shared clonotypes between healthy human individuals. Across the whole study: Each donor's CD4 naive and CD4 memory cells filled three plates apiece, CD8 naive two, and CD8 memory one. Study-level results: Sequencing depth was a factor that was expected to affect clonotype sharing among donors. Tissue TCR repertoires likely differ from these blood-only repertoires.

Data came from immunoSEQ multiplex PCR; TCRdb stores just in-frame clones and leaves some out. The table has around 2,100,000 clones, less than 95% seen once. CD8 cells regarded as naive lacked CD45RO, were positively chosen for CCR7, and omitted terminally differentiated effector memory CD45RA+ cells. The CDR3 covers 14 residues. CDR1 is SGDLS, CDR2 YYNGEE, per germline. Between the trimmed V and J ends, which lost 1 base and 2 bases, there was a span of 8 bases. A word on this clone: Antigen: not known.

The source of this sequence is a man aged 18 to 29 in good health. The sequencing input was naive CD8+ T cells sorted from blood. The V and J genes are TRBV9 and TRBJ2-3, with D unresolved. CDR3 sequence (DNA): TGTGCCAGCAGCGTAAACAGCCCCACAGATACGCAGTATTTT. Its protein is CASSVNSPTDTQYF.